The 8 T cell receptor beta chains reported below all come from one sample, sequenced in a study of neurological immune-mediated disorders. Via MiXCR, TCRdb re-called the 5' RACE reads, giving one row per CDR3 protein. The repertoire holds about 43,000 distinct CDR3 sequences, with 9.5% to 15% as singletons. The sequenced material came from PBMCs. Receptors were obtained from a female donor in good health.

The rearrangement links TRBV27 to TRBJ2-3; 9 bases fit TRBD2. J was trimmed by 5 bases and V by 5 bases; bases with no gene match: 17. There are 18 residues in the CDR3. From germline, CDR1 is MNHEY and CDR2 SMNVEV (reference sequence). Written as DNA, the CDR3 is TGTGCCAGCAGTACCAGCCCGGGACTAGCCTATGGGATAGATACGCAGTATTTT. Its translation is CASSTSPGLAYGIDTQYF.

This clonotype showed up many times. This rearrangement joins TRBV6-5 to TRBJ2-5; TRBD2 matches 15 bases. V gave up 7 bases and J gave up 1 base; unmatched junction bases: 4. The length of the CDR3 is 16 residues. Germline loops: CDR1 MNHEY, CDR2 SVGAGI. The chain's CDR3 is CASKWTSGRAQETQYF. The CDR3 DNA reads TGTGCCAGCAAATGGACTAGCGGGAGGGCCCAAGAGACCCAGTACTTC.

The V gene is TRBV19, the J gene TRBJ1-4; TRBD1 matches 11 bases. There are 16 residues in the CDR3. Per germline, CDR1 LNHDA and CDR2 SQIVND (reference sequence). J lost 2 bases, V lost 6 bases, and 5 bases had no gene match. CDR3 sequence reads: CASRPGQGVTNEKLFF. In nucleotides, the CDR3 is TGTGCCAGTAGGCCGGGACAGGGGGTGACTAATGAAAAACTGTTTTTT.

There are many counts of this clonotype. The J gene is TRBJ1-2, the V gene TRBV6-5; TRBD1 might be the D (6 bases). Germline assignment: CDR1 MNHEY and CDR2 SVGAGI. V was shortened by 10 bases and J by 0 bases, with 15 bases between the two germline ends. The CDR3 runs 14 residues. The CDR3 is CATRPTGPNYGYTF. The DNA of the CDR3 is TGTGCCACCAGACCGACAGGACCTAACTATGGCTACACCTTC.

This clonotype was seen many times. The chain has TRBV7-9 and TRBJ2-3, with 8 positions matching TRBD2. The CDR3 covers 15 residues. Trimming removed 6 bases from V and 5 bases from J; junction bases left unmatched: 10. Germline V gene data show CDR1 as SEHNR and CDR2 as FQNEAQ (reference sequence). In DNA, the CDR3 is TGTGCCAGCAGTTCACTAGCGGTTAGAGGAGATACGCAGTATTTT. As protein: CASSSLAVRGDTQYF. The entire variable domain, with the rest obtained from reference TRBV7-9 and TRBJ2-3, is as follows: DTGVSQNPRHKITKRGQNVTFRCDPISEHNRLYWYRQTLGQGPEFLTYFQNEAQLEKSRLLSDRFSAERPKGSFSTLEIQRTEQGDSAMYLCASSSLAVRGDTQYFGPGTRLTVL.

Many counts were recorded for this clonotype. J is TRBJ2-3 and V is TRBV7-9, with TRBD1 matching over 7 bases. This CDR3 contains 14 residues. The ends lost 3 bases at V and 2 bases at J; junction bases unmatched: 2. Per germline, CDR1 SEHNR and CDR2 FQNEAQ (reference sequence). The CDR3 sequence is CASSFDRDTDTQYF. CDR3 DNA: TGTGCCAGCAGCTTTGACAGGGACACAGATACGCAGTATTTT.

This clonotype was observed at least ten times. This chain uses TRBV9 with TRBJ2-7; the match to TRBD2 covers 8 bases. Germline assignment: CDR1 SGDLS and CDR2 YYNGEE. The CDR3 has 16 residues. Germline trimming cut 0 bases from V and 2 bases from J; bases unmatched to any gene: 7. The CDR3 region is CASSVDSGTGPYEQYF. In nucleotides, the CDR3 is TGTGCCAGCAGCGTAGATAGCGGGACTGGGCCCTACGAGCAGTACTTC.

This clonotype was seen at least ten times. The V and J genes are TRBV5-5 and TRBJ2-7, with 7 bases that match TRBD1. Losses at the gene ends were 5 bases for V and 7 bases for J; bases not matched to a gene: 6. The CDR3 extends over 12 amino acids. The germline gives CDR1 SGHKS, CDR2 YYEKEE (reference sequence). The CDR3 loop is CASSFTGEEQYF. The CDR3 DNA follows: TGTGCCAGCAGTTTCACAGGGGAGGAGCAGTACTTC.